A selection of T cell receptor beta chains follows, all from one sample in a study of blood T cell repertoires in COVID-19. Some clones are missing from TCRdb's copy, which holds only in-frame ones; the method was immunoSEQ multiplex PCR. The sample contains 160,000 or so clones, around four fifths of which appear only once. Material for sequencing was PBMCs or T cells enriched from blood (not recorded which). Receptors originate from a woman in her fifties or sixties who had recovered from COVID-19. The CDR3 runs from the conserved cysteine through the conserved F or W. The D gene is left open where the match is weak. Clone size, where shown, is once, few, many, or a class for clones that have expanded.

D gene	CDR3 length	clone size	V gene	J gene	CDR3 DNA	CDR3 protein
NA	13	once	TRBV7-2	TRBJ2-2	TGTGCCACTTCAGGAGGGGGCTTCGGGGAGCTGTTTTTT	CATSGGGFGELFF
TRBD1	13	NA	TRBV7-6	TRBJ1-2	TGTGCCAGCAGCCGGGACAGTTCTTATGGCTACACCTTC	CASSRDSSYGYTF
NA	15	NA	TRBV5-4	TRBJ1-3	TGTGCCAGCAGCTTGGGACAGGAGTCTGGAAACACCATATATTTT	CASSLGQESGNTIYF
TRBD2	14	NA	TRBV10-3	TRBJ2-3	TGTGCCATCTTCAGCGGGGTTAGCACAGATACGCAGTATTTT	CAIFSGVSTDTQYF
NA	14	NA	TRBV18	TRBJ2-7	TGTGCCAGCTCCTCCCGTGAGGGAACATACGAGCAGTACTTC	CASSSREGTYEQYF
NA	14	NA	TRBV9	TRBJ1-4	TGTGCCAGCAGCGCCCTCGGCGGATATGAAAAACTGTTTTTT	CASSALGGYEKLFF
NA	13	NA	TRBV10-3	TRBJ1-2	TGTGCCATCAGTGAGCAGGGTTACTATGGCTACACCTTC	CAISEQGYYGYTF
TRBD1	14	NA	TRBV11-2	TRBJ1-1	TGTGCCAGCAGCTTAGGCAGCAGGGGGAGCGCAGCTTTCTTT	CASSLGSRGSAAFF
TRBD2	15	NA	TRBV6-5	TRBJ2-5	TGTGCCAGCAGTCAGCGGGGGGGCCAGGGAGAGACCCAGTACTTC	CASSQRGGQGETQYF
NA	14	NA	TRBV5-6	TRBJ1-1	TGTGCCAGCAGCCGGGGGGTAATGAACACTGAAGCTTTCTTT	CASSRGVMNTEAFF
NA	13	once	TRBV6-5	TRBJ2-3	TGTGCCAGCAGTACTCCCAGCACAGATACGCAGTATTTT	CASSTPSTDTQYF
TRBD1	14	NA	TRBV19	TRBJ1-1	TGTGCCAGTAGTTACAGGGGGCAGGGCACTGAAGCTTTCTTT	CASSYRGQGTEAFF
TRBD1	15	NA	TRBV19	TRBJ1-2	TGTGCCAGTAGTCCCCCGGACAGGGTTCTCTATGGCTACACCTTC	CASSPPDRVLYGYTF
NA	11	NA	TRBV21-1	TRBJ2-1	TGTGCCAGCAGCCTAGCTGATGAGCAGTTCTTC	CASSLADEQFF
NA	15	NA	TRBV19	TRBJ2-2	TGTGCCAGTCGATCGTTTACTACAGGGACCGGGGAGCTGTTTTTT	CASRSFTTGTGELFF
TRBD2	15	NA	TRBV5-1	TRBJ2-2	TGCGCCAGCAGCGTTAGCGGGAGGGCCCTAGGGGAGCTGTTTTTT	CASSVSGRALGELFF
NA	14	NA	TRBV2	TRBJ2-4	TGTGCCAGCAGTGTAGAGCGGGCCAAAAACATTCAGTACTTC	CASSVERAKNIQYF
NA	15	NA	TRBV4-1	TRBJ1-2	TGCGCCAGCAGCCAAGAGCCAGGGGTCAACTATGGCTACACCTTC	CASSQEPGVNYGYTF
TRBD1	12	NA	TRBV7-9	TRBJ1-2	TGTGCCAGCAGTTCCACAGGGGATGGCTACACCTTC	CASSSTGDGYTF
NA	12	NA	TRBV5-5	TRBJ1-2	TGTGCCAGCAGTTCCGACAGAGGTGGCTACACCTTC	CASSSDRGGYTF
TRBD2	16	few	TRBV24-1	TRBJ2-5	TGTGCCACCAGTGATTTGACTAGCGGGATACAAGAGACCCAGTACTTC	CATSDLTSGIQETQYF
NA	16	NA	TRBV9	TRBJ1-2	TGTGCCAGCAGCGTAGTTCCCGGGGGAAATTCTTTGGGCTACACCTTC	CASSVVPGGNSLGYTF
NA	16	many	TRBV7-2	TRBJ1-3	TGTGCCAGCAGCTCGGCAGGGACTTACTCTGGAAACACCATATATTTT	CASSSAGTYSGNTIYF
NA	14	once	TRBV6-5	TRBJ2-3	TGTGCCAGCAGTTTAGTTTCTAGCACAGATACGCAGTATTTT	CASSLVSSTDTQYF
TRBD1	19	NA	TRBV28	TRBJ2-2	TGTGCCAGCAGTCGCACTTGGACAGGGTATGGGAAGAACACCGGGGAGCTGTTTTTT	CASSRTWTGYGKNTGELFF
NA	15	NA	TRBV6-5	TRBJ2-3	TGTGCCAGCAGTTACGTCGGTAGCGAGGTGGATACGCAGTATTTT	CASSYVGSEVDTQYF
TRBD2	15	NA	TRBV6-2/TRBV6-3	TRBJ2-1	TGTGCCAGCAGTACGGGAGGGGGGGCCTACAATGAGCAGTTCTTC	CASSTGGGAYNEQFF
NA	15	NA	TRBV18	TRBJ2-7	TGTGCCAGCTCACCGCCGACAGGAAACACCTACGAGCAGTACTTC	CASSPPTGNTYEQYF
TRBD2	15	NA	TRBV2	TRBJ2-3	TGTGCCAGCAGCTCAGGTAGCGGGGGCGCGGATACGCAGTATTTT	CASSSGSGGADTQYF
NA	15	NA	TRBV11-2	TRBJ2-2	TGTGCCAGCAGCTTAGAGATGACATCCACCGGGGAGCTGTTTTTT	CASSLEMTSTGELFF
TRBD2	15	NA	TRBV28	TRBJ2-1	TGTGCCAGCAGTCCCGTACTAGCGGGAGTACTTGAGCAGTTCTTC	CASSPVLAGVLEQFF
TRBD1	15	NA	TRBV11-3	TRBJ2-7	TGTGCCAGCAGCCAGGGTGACAGGGACCTCTACGAGCAGTACTTC	CASSQGDRDLYEQYF
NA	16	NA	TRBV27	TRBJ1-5	TGTGCCAGCAACCCTTACGGGACAATCACCCAACAGCCCCAGCATTTT	CASNPYGTITQQPQHF
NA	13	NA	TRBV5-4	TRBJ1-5	TGTGCCAGCAGCTTCAAGCCATTTGAGCCCCAGCATTTT	CASSFKPFEPQHF
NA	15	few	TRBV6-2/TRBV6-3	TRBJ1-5	TGTGCCAGCAGTTACGCCGACAGATTTAATCAGCCCCAGCATTTT	CASSYADRFNQPQHF
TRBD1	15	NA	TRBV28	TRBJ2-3	TGTGCCAGCAGTTCACCAGGGGGCGCGGGGGATACGCAGTATTTT	CASSSPGGAGDTQYF
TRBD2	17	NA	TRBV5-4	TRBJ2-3	TGTGCCAGCAGCTTGGCCGGGGCTAGCGGGATGACAGATACGCAGTATTTT	CASSLAGASGMTDTQYF
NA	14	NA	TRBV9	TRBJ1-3	TGTGCCAGCAGTTTCCAGGAGGGTGGAAACACCATATATTTT	CASSFQEGGNTIYF
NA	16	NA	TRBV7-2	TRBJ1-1	TGTGCCAGCAGCTTAGAGGCTAGGGGCTTCTCCGCTGAAGCTTTCTTT	CASSLEARGFSAEAFF
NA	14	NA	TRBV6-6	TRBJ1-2	TGTGCCAGCAGTTACTCTAGCAGAATGGGTGGCTACACCTTC	CASSYSSRMGGYTF
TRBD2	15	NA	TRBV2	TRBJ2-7	TGTGCCAGCAGCATGACAACTAGCGGAGCCTACGAGCAGTACTTC	CASSMTTSGAYEQYF
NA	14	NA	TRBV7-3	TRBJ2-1	TGTGCCAGCAGCCAGGGTCAGGGAGGTCTGGAGCAGTTCTTC	CASSQGQGGLEQFF
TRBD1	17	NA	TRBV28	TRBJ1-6	TGTGCCAGCAGTGCCGGGACAGGGGGCGTTGGGGGATCACCCCTCCACTTT	CASSAGTGGVGGSPLHF
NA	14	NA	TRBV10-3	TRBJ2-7	TGTGCCATCAGAGGGGATCTCCCAACCTACGAGCAGTACTTC	CAIRGDLPTYEQYF
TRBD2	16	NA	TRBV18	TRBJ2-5	TGTGCCAGCTCACTAGCAGGACTAGCGGGAAGAGAGACCCAGTACTTC	CASSLAGLAGRETQYF
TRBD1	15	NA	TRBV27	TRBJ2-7	TGTGCCAGCACGGCTCAATCGACAGGGACGTACGAGCAGTACTTC	CASTAQSTGTYEQYF
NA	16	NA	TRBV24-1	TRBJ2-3	TGTGCCACCAGTGATTCCGGCAGGGGAAGCACAGATACGCAGTATTTT	CATSDSGRGSTDTQYF
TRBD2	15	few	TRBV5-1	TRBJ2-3	TGCGCCAGCAGGGGGACTAGCGGAGGCACAGATACGCAGTATTTT	CASRGTSGGTDTQYF
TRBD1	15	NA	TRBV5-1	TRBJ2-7	TGCGCCAGCAGCACCGACAGGGGTGGTTTCTACGAGCAGTACTTC	CASSTDRGGFYEQYF
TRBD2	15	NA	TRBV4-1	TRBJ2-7	TGCGCCAGCAGCCAACCGGGACTAGAGATCTACGAGCAGTACTTC	CASSQPGLEIYEQYF
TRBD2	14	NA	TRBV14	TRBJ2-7	TGTGCCAGCAGCCAAGCCAGCGGGGGTAACGAGCAGTACTTC	CASSQASGGNEQYF
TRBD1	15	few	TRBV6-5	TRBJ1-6	TGTGCCACGGTTCGGAGTGACAGGGGCAATTCACCCCTCCACTTT	CATVRSDRGNSPLHF
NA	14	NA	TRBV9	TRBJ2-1	TGTGCCAGCAGCGTAAGTGGCAGTTCCAATGAGCAGTTCTTC	CASSVSGSSNEQFF
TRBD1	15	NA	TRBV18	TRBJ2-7	TGTGCCAGCTCACCAGACAGGGGGCGCGCCTACGAGCAGTACTTC	CASSPDRGRAYEQYF
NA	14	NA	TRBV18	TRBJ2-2	TGTGCCAGCTCACCACCACAGAGCACCGGGGAGCTGTTTTTT	CASSPPQSTGELFF